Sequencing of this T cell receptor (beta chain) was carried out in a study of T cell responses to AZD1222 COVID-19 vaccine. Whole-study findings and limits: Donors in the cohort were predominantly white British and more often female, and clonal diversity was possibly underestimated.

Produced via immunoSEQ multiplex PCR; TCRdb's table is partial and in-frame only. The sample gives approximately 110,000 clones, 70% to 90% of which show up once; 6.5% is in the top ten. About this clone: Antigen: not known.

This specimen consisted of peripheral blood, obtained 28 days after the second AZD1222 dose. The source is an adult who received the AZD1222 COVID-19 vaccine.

The CDR3 DNA sequence: TGTGCCAGCTCACCCAGGGAGACCGGTCTGGTCGGAGGCTATGGCTACACCTTC. It codes for CASSPRETGLVGGYGYTF. This chain links TRBV18 with TRBJ1-2; weak D call: TRBD1 (5 bases). Germline CDR1 KGHSH, CDR2 LQKENI. The CDR3 runs to 18 residues. Trimming pared 3 bases from V and 4 bases from J, leaving 24 bases between.